This T cell receptor beta chain was sequenced for a study of T-cell memory formation after mild COVID-19 (dated by TCRdb to about 2021). A note on the overall study: TCR sequence clusters from the two donors were found to be largely donor specific. In a couple of donors, T-cell clones that expanded and contracted after mild COVID-19 were tracked by sequencing TCRalpha and TCRbeta repertoires over time. Two young, previously healthy adult volunteers made up the cohort, one male and one female. What the authors observed across the whole study: Some responding clones were detected in pre-infection memory, suggesting pre-existing cross-reactive memory T cells joined the SARS-CoV-2 response. From day 15 to 85, contracting clones showed balanced CD4/CD8 phenotypes, whereas a second wave of clones that expanded from day 15 to 37 leaned towards CD4+. Only a couple of mild cases were covered in the study, and larger cohorts including severe cases with pre-infection samples were considered necessary. Contracting CD4+ clones appeared mostly in the CM and EM memory subsets, whereas CD8+ clones were enriched in EMRA. SARS-CoV-2 specificity of the second-wave clones peaking on day 37 was not confirmed.

Ficoll-Paque density gradient centrifugation was the method used to isolate PBMCs. Sequencing was carried out with an Illumina NovaSeq 6000. TCRalpha and TCRbeta cDNA libraries were built by 5'RACE with constant-segment primers, adding sample barcodes and unique molecular identifiers. Trizol reagent was used to extract RNA from every sample. Amplification of the libraries took two PCR steps, and the second step added a second sample barcode plus Illumina TruSeq adapters. Sequencing of the libraries was done on an Illumina NovaSeq, producing 2 x 150 bp paired-end reads. In the authors' own workflow: Reads were demultiplexed and collapsed into UMI-guided consensus sequences with migec v1.2.7. Using mixcr v2.1.11, UMI consensuses were aligned to TRA and TRB V and J templates and then assembled into clonotypes. A clonotype was counted as expanded or contracted only if both edgeR and NoisET called the change significant, with noise models trained on biological replicates. For edgeR calls, the thresholds were a false discovery rate-adjusted p below 0.01 and a log2 fold-change of 1. As an exploratory analysis of dynamics, max-normalized trajectories of the 1000 most abundant clonotypes were examined with PCA combined with hierarchical clustering. Each responding clone was given a CD4 or CD8 phenotype based on the CD4+ and CD8+ repertoires, which had been sequenced separately. Through fastp at Q25 and MiXCR, TCRdb rebuilt clones from the public reads, retaining in-frame beta chains. Duplicate CDR3 protein sequences are folded into a single record with the most common DNA and genes. TCRdb assigned the V and J calls; the authors' analysis was not used. The table for this sample lists 150,000 to 200,000 distinct CDR3 sequences; roughly 10% of them were counted only once. Of the sample, less than 4% falls within the top ten clones.

In the case of this clonotype: This clone's antigen is unknown. An end of the junction does not agree with germline; a read error may underlie this.

The CDR3 runs 15 residues from the cysteine to the phenylalanine. The entry retains the CDR3 DNA only, 45 bases that are in frame from base 1. CDR1 is given as SSHAT and CDR2 as FNYEAQ, both from the germline V gene (reference sequence). The sequence is built from TRBV7-7 and TRBJ2-5, and TRBD1 matches 9 of the central bases. This receptor was taken from a man in his late teens or twenties who had mild COVID-19 (a few samples of this study predate the infection). The sample titles of this study are shuffled in the database, so cell type and time point are left out; the donor was told from shared clones. The specimen sequenced was PBMCs or a T cell subset sorted from them (not recorded which). The encoded CDR3 is CASSSGTGWYETQYF. The base sequence is TGTGCTAGCAGCTCCGGGACAGGGTGGTACGAGACCCAGTACTTC.